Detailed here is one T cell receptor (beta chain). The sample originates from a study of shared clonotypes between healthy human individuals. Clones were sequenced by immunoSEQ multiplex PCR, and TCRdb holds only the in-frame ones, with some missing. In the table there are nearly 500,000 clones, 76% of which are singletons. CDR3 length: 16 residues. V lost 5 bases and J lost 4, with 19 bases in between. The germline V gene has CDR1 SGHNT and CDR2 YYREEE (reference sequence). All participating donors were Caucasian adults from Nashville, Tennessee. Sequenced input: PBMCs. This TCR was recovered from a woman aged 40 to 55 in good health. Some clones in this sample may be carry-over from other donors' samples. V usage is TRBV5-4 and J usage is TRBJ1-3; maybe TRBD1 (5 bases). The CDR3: CASSVGAGTTGNTIYF. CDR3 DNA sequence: TGTGCCAGCAGTGTGGGTGCAGGGACGACGGGAAACACCATATATTTT. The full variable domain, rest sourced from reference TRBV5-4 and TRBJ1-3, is ETGVTQSPTHLIKTRGQQVTLRCSSQSGHNTVSWYQQALGQGPQFIFQYYREEENGRGNFPPRFSGLQFPNYSSELNVNALELDDSALYLCASSVGAGTTGNTIYFGEGSWLTVV.